These 21 T cell receptor beta chains came from one sample sequenced in a study of shared clonotypes between healthy human individuals (dated by TCRdb to about 2020). Receptor amplification or capture employed the immunoSEQ multiplex PCR assay. Here the immuneACCESS table is served through TCRdb, limited to in-frame sequences with V and J called. Missing clones are a known gap in these copies; in checked studies unresolved V genes cover under half, and the rest lacks a known reason. Here the sample has some 79,000 clones; over 55% occur a single time. The ten largest clones represent 51% of the sample. Sequenced sample: memory CD8+ T cells sorted from blood. Taken with the paper, the label for cell subset or site translates to: CD45RO+ cells pooled with CCR7-negative TemRA cells. Source of these receptors: a man aged 25-45 years in good health.

Worth noting for this clone: With only one base between it and a far larger clone, this is likely a read error. The gene calls are TRBV30 and TRBJ2-2; D possibly corresponds to TRBD1 (7 bases). Trimming cost V 0 bases and J 0 bases, with 17 bases left between them. Looked up from germline, CDR1 is GTSNPN and CDR2 is SVGIG (reference sequence). This CDR3 spans 18 amino acids. The CDR3 protein is CAWSVYAGGIANTGELFF. CDR3 in DNA: TGTGCCTGGAGTGTATACGCAGGGGGGATTGCGAACACCGGGGAGCTGTTTTTT. Combining the CDR3 with reference TRBV30 and TRBJ2-2 gives the whole variable domain SQTIHQWPATLVQPVGSPLSLECTVEGTSNPNLYWYRQAAGRGLQLLFYSVGIGQISSEVPQNLSASRPQDRQFILSSKKLLLSDSGFYLCAWSVYAGGIANTGELFFGEGSRLTVL.

This chain connects TRBV28 to TRBJ2-2; 10 bases agree with TRBD2. Germline CDR1 and CDR2: MDHEN and SYDVKM. Trimming at V came to 1 base and at J to 5 bases, leaving 13 bases not matched to a gene. There are 19 residues in the CDR3. CDR3 sequence (DNA): TGTGCCAGCAGTTTATTTATTCGGGCTAGCGGGAGTGGTACCGGGGAGCTGTTTTTT. It translates to CASSLFIRASGSGTGELFF.

The chain links TRBV13 to TRBJ1-3; D ambiguous. The CDR3 totals 22 residues. Trimming left V 4 bases short and J 0 bases short, with 31 bases between. Germline CDR1 is PRHDT and CDR2 is FYEKMQ (reference sequence). Here the CDR3 reads CASSSVLGVSKLTQASGNTIYF. Written as DNA, the CDR3 is TGTGCCAGCAGCTCCGTTCTCGGGGTCTCCAAATTAACTCAAGCCTCTGGAAACACCATATATTTT.

This clone was detected many times. The chain couples TRBV2 to TRBJ2-2; 10 nucleotides align to TRBD1. This CDR3 region has 14 residues. Trimming at V came to 8 bases and at J to 5 bases, leaving 5 bases not matched to a gene. In germline, CDR1 is SNHLY, CDR2 FYNNEI. DNA for the CDR3: TGTGCCAGCGCCGGGACAGGGGAAACCGGGGAGCTGTTTTTT. This gives the protein CASAGTGETGELFF.

The rearrangement joins TRBV18 to TRBJ2-7, with unresolved D. Germline V lookup: CDR1 KGHSH, CDR2 LQKENI. Trimming cost V 0 bases and J 6 bases, with 6 bases left between them. CDR3 length: 12 residues. The CDR3 region has the DNA TGTGCCAGCTCACCACCGTCGGGCGAGCAGTACTTC. Protein sequence: CASSPPSGEQYF.

This clone was detected ten times or more. This chain connects TRBV27 to TRBJ1-2, with 7 bases identical to TRBD1. Per germline, CDR1 MNHEY and CDR2 SMNVEV (reference sequence). Unmatched junction bases numbered 14, after V lost 6 bases and J lost 4 bases. The CDR3 runs to 16 residues. CDR3 in amino acids: CASSPRGSGGSYGYTF. CDR3 in DNA: TGTGCCAGCAGCCCCCGGGGATCAGGGGGGTCCTATGGCTACACCTTC.

This clone was detected once. J is TRBJ2-1 and V is TRBV7-2; 12 nucleotides align to TRBD2. Per the germline V gene, CDR1 is SGHTA and CDR2 is FQGNSA. V dropped 5 bases and J dropped 6; count of bases not matched to a gene: 8. This CDR3 is 16 amino acids long. This chain's CDR3 is CASSLHSSGRANEQFF. The CDR3 nucleotides read TGTGCCAGCAGCCTCCACTCTAGCGGGAGGGCCAATGAGCAGTTCTTC.

The chain carries TRBV10-3 and TRBJ2-2; 8 bases map to TRBD1. V gave up 4 bases and J gave up 0 bases; unmatched junction bases: 7. Per germline, CDR1 ENHRY and CDR2 SYGVKD. There are 17 residues in the CDR3. The DNA for the CDR3 is TGTGCCATCAGTGTCAAGGACAGGGCCTCGAACACCGGGGAGCTGTTTTTT. It codes for CAISVKDRASNTGELFF.

The V and J genes are TRBV27 and TRBJ2-7, with 7 bases identical to TRBD1. There are 15 residues in the CDR3. Trimming took 5 bases from V and 3 from J; bases not matched to a gene: 10. Germline V gene data show CDR1 as MNHEY and CDR2 as SMNVEV (reference sequence). The CDR3 nucleotides read TGTGCCAGCAGTCACAGACAGGGAAGAATCTACGAGCAGTACTTC. Its translation: CASSHRQGRIYEQYF.

This chain connects TRBV4-3 to TRBJ2-7; 10 positions match TRBD2. V lost 1 base, J lost 2 bases, and 5 bases stayed unmatched. The CDR3 spans 16 residues. In germline, CDR1 is LGHNA, CDR2 YSLEER. This chain's CDR3 is CASSQARTSGAYEQYF. The CDR3, as DNA: TGCGCCAGCAGCCAAGCCAGGACTAGCGGAGCCTACGAGCAGTACTTC.

On this clone itself: A much larger clone differs from this one at a single base, so this may be a read error. The chain joins TRBV28 to TRBJ2-7, with TRBD2 as a possible D gene (5 bases). CDR3 size: 12 residues. CDR1 and CDR2 (germline): MDHEN, SYDVKM. CDR3 sequence: CAGSPTSYEQYF. In DNA form, the CDR3 reads TGTGCCGGCAGTCCAACTAGCTACGAGCAGTACTTC.

In its sample, this clone was seen many times. The V and J genes are TRBV7-8 and TRBJ2-1; 8 bases line up with TRBD1. V was clipped by 2 bases and J by 10 bases; unmatched bases: 10. The V gene's germline CDR1 is SGHVS and CDR2 FQNEAQ. The CDR3 has 15 residues. The CDR3 DNA sequence: TGTGCCAGCAGCTTAATGACAGGGGCCACAGACGAGCAGTTCTTC. This sequence encodes CASSLMTGATDEQFF.

V is TRBV28 and J is TRBJ2-2; no reliable D call. CDR1 is MDHEN and CDR2 is SYDVKM in the germline V gene. Trimming took off 8 bases at V and 3 bases at J, with 10 bases between the two ends. The CDR3 loop spans 13 amino acids. In DNA form, the CDR3 reads TGTGCCAGCGTCAGGATCGACACCGGGGAGCTGTTTTTT. Translation gives CASVRIDTGELFF.

This clone was found once. The chain couples TRBV7-9 to TRBJ2-5, with D hard to call. Trimming left V 3 bases short and J 5 bases short, with 7 bases between. The CDR3 totals 12 residues. Germline loops: CDR1 SEHNR, CDR2 FQNEAQ (reference sequence). CDR3 nucleotides: TGTGCCAGCAGCTTTGCAATGGAGACCCAGTACTTC. This codes for CASSFAMETQYF. The variable domain in full, completed from reference TRBV7-9 and TRBJ2-5, reads DTGVSQNPRHKITKRGQNVTFRCDPISEHNRLYWYRQTLGQGPEFLTYFQNEAQLEKSRLLSDRFSAERPKGSFSTLEIQRTEQGDSAMYLCASSFAMETQYFGPGTRLLVL.

In this sample, this clone turned up many times. In DNA form, the CDR3 reads TGTGCCAGCAGCCCCAGGAGATTTGATGGCTACACCTTC. Its protein product is CASSPRRFDGYTF. V gene TRBV7-9 combines with J gene TRBJ1-2; D is unclear. CDR1 SEHNR and CDR2 FQNEAQ come from the germline V gene (reference sequence). The length of the CDR3 is 13 residues. Between the trimmed V and J ends, which lost 5 bases and 6 bases, there was a span of 13 bases.

Written as DNA, the CDR3 is TGTGCCAGCAGCCTGAACACCGCAACTAATGAAAAACTGTTTTTT. This translates into CASSLNTATNEKLFF. The chain recombines TRBV7-2 with TRBJ1-4; no clear D. There are 15 residues in the CDR3. The V and J ends lost 5 bases and 0 bases respectively, with 10 bases between them. The germline V gene has CDR1 SGHTA and CDR2 FQGNSA.

The genes are TRBV27 and TRBJ1-4, with D uncertain. With 2 bases removed from V and 8 bases from J, the gap between germline ends came to 15 bases. Per germline, CDR1 MNHEY and CDR2 SMNVEV (reference sequence). The CDR3 sequence is 15 residues long. CDR3 sequence: CASSLRQVGVEKLFF. CDR3 nucleotides: TGTGCCAGCAGTTTAAGGCAAGTCGGAGTGGAAAAACTGTTTTTT.

This clone was seen more than once but under ten times. This rearrangement joins TRBV14 to TRBJ2-2; 15 nucleotides agree with TRBD2. V dropped 5 bases and J dropped 4; count of bases not matched to a gene: 2. Germline CDR1 SGHDN, CDR2 FVKESK. The CDR3 sequence is 16 residues long. CDR3 region: CASSGTSGRITGELFF. CDR3 bases: TGTGCCAGCAGCGGGACTAGCGGGAGGATCACCGGGGAGCTGTTTTTT.

About this clone itself: Given a much more abundant clone one base away, this may be a read error. The identical CDR3 is also encoded by other nucleotide sequences in the sample. This rearrangement joins TRBV7-9 to TRBJ2-3, with 12 bases aligning to TRBD1. The CDR3 has 16 residues. V dropped 5 bases and J dropped 2; count of bases not matched to a gene: 5. Germline V gene sequence: CDR1 SEHNR, CDR2 FQNEAQ (reference sequence). The CDR3 spells CASSPGTGGLTDTQYF. The CDR3 coding sequence is TGTGCCAGCAGCCCCGGGACAGGGGGCCTCACAGATACGCAGTATTTT.

This clone was observed once. The chain carries TRBV27 and TRBJ2-7; 10 nucleotides align to TRBD2. The CDR3 has 16 residues. Losses at the gene ends were 7 bases for V and 3 bases for J; bases not matched to a gene: 12. The V gene's germline CDR1 is MNHEY and CDR2 SMNVEV (reference sequence). CDR3 amino acids: CASNPAATSGDYEQYF. The CDR3 DNA follows: TGTGCCAGCAACCCTGCTGCTACTAGCGGGGACTACGAGCAGTACTTC.

The rearrangement links TRBV7-2 to TRBJ2-1; TRBD2 agrees at 7 bases. This CDR3 comprises 16 residues. Looked up from germline, CDR1 is SGHTA and CDR2 is FQGNSA. The V and J ends lost 5 bases and 3 bases, in that order; junction bases with no gene match: 10. CDR3 sequence: CASSHLRTSLYNEQFF. Written as DNA, the CDR3 is TGTGCCAGCAGCCACCTCCGGACTAGTCTCTACAATGAGCAGTTCTTC.